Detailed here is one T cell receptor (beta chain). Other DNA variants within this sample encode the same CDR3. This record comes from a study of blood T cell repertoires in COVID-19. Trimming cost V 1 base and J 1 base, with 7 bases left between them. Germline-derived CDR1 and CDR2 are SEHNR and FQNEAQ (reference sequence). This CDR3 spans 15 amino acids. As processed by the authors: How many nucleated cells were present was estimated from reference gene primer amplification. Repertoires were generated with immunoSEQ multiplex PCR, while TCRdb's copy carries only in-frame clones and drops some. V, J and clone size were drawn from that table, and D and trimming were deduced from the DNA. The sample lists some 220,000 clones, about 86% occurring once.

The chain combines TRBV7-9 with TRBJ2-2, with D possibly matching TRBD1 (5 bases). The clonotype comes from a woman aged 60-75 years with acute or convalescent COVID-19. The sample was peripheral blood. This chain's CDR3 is CASSLGQGNTGELFF. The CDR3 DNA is TGTGCCAGCAGCTTAGGGCAGGGGAACACCGGGGAGCTGTTTTTT.